This section outlines one TCR beta chain sequence together with its context. Its target is unknown. The authors made TCR beta libraries by quantitative 5'-RACE with molecular barcodes. From the 5' RACE reads, TCRdb called clonotypes with MiXCR, one entry per CDR3 protein. This sample has 270,000 or so distinct CDR3 sequences; over 15% occur once, and the top ten carry around 30%. CDR1 is ENHRY, CDR2 SYGVKD, per germline. The germline V and J ends were trimmed by 3 bases and 4 bases, with 18 bases remaining between them. This CDR3 region has 16 residues. The sample belongs to a study of CD8 T cells in ankylosing spondylitis. The study, taken as a whole, reports: Ankylosing spondylitis blood appeared to carry a characteristic TCR beta motif of several highly homologous variants. Existing reports had already noted some motif variants in reactive arthritis synovial fluid and blood. Those disease-linked clones were CD8+; they were also relatively rare in peripheral blood.

This sequence originates from a male donor with ankylosing spondylitis or in good health (not recorded which). This chain connects TRBV10-3 to TRBJ1-1, with D perhaps TRBD1 (5 bases). The sequencing input was blood, either unsorted or a sorted T cell fraction (not recorded which). CDR3 sequence: CAISELDLRGGTEAFF. The CDR3, as DNA: TGTGCCATCAGTGAATTGGATTTGCGGGGCGGCACTGAAGCTTTCTTT.